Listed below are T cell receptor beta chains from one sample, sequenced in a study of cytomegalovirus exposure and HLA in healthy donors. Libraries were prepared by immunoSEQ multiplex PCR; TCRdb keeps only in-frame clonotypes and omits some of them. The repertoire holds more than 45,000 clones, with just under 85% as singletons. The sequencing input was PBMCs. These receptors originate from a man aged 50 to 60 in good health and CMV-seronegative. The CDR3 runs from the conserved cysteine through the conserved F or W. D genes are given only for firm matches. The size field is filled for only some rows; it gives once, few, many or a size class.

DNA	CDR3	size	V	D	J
TGTGCCAGCAGCTTGGGAGAGGGGGCCTTGTACAATGAGCAGTTCTTC	CASSLGEGALYNEQFF	-	TRBV5-8	TRBD1	TRBJ2-1
TGTGCCAGCAGTTGGACAGGGGACTATGGCTACACCTTC	CASSWTGDYGYTF	-	TRBV6-5	TRBD1	TRBJ1-2
TGTGCCAGCAGTGATCAGGGCTACGAGCAGTACTTC	CASSDQGYEQYF	-	TRBV6-1	-	TRBJ2-7
TGTGCCAGCGGTCACAACCAGGCCGGTGAAAAACTGTTTTTT	CASGHNQAGEKLFF	-	TRBV6-1	-	TRBJ1-4
TGCGCCAGCAGCTCGAGGGACACCGGGGAGCTGTTTTTT	CASSSRDTGELFF	once	TRBV5-1	-	TRBJ2-2
TGTGCCAGCAGTCCCTCAGTGGGGACAGGGGCCTTCTATGGCTACACCTTC	CASSPSVGTGAFYGYTF	-	TRBV27	TRBD1	TRBJ1-2
TGTGCCAGCAGGTTGGAGTTCGGCGAAAAACTGTTTTTT	CASRLEFGEKLFF	-	TRBV2	-	TRBJ1-4
TGTGCCAGCAGCCAAAATACGCAGTATTTT	CASSQNTQYF	-	TRBV7-2	-	TRBJ2-3
TGCGCCAGCAGCCTGAAGCCGGGACTCAGTGGGGAGACCCAGTACTTC	CASSLKPGLSGETQYF	-	TRBV5-1	-	TRBJ2-5
TGTGCCAGCAGTGGACTACAGGGGCCCTATGGCTACACCTTC	CASSGLQGPYGYTF	-	TRBV6-1	TRBD1	TRBJ1-2
TGCGCCAGCAGCCAAGGCCGACAGGGGCTTTCTATGAACACTGAAGCTTTCTTT	CASSQGRQGLSMNTEAFF	few	TRBV4-1	TRBD1	TRBJ1-1
TGTGCCAGCAGCCAACAGGGGGCGCTTGGGGACATTCAGTACTTC	CASSQQGALGDIQYF	-	TRBV28	TRBD1	TRBJ2-4
TGCGCCAGCAGCCAAGATGGTGGCGGGGACTCCTACGAGCAGTACTTC	CASSQDGGGDSYEQYF	-	TRBV4-3	-	TRBJ2-7
TGTGCCAGCAGCCAAGGCACGACTAGCGGGGGCGCCTACGAGCAGTACTTC	CASSQGTTSGGAYEQYF	-	TRBV4-2	TRBD2	TRBJ2-7
TGCGCCAGCAGCCAAGACTTGGGACAGGGGGCACAGGAAAAACTGTTTTTT	CASSQDLGQGAQEKLFF	-	TRBV4-3	TRBD1	TRBJ1-4
TGTGCCAGCAGGGAGGCGGGACAGCCCTACGAGCAGTACTTC	CASREAGQPYEQYF	-	TRBV6-6	-	TRBJ2-7
TGTGCCAGCAGTTTAGGGGGGGCTGGAGGGCAAGAGACCCAGTACTTC	CASSLGGAGGQETQYF	-	TRBV28	-	TRBJ2-5
TGTGCCAGCAGCTTATGGTTGAGGAATGAGCAGTTCTTC	CASSLWLRNEQFF	-	TRBV7-3	-	TRBJ2-1
TGCGCCAGCAGCCACACACAGGCTTCGAACACTGAAGCTTTCTTT	CASSHTQASNTEAFF	-	TRBV5-1	-	TRBJ1-1
TGTGCCAGCAACGCGGGAAACACTGAAGCTTTCTTT	CASNAGNTEAFF	-	TRBV6-1	-	TRBJ1-1
TGTGCCAGCAGCGGACCACAGGGCTACGAGCAGTACTTC	CASSGPQGYEQYF	-	TRBV5-4	-	TRBJ2-7
TGTGCCAGCAGCCGGACAGGGCTTGGCAATCAGCCCCAGCATTTT	CASSRTGLGNQPQHF	-	TRBV11-2	TRBD1	TRBJ1-5
TGTGCCAGCAGCACTGGGACAGGGGGGTTCACCGGGGAGCTGTTTTTT	CASSTGTGGFTGELFF	-	TRBV5-4	TRBD1	TRBJ2-2
TGTGCCAGCAGCTTGGAGGGGCCGTACACCGGGGAGCTGTTTTTT	CASSLEGPYTGELFF	-	TRBV5-4	-	TRBJ2-2
TGTGCCAGCAGCTTAGGGGCGAGGCGGGATACGCAGTATTTT	CASSLGARRDTQYF	-	TRBV7-3	-	TRBJ2-3
TGCGCCAGCAGCTTGGGGGGGGGCACAGATACGCAGTATTTT	CASSLGGGTDTQYF	-	TRBV5-1	-	TRBJ2-3
TGTGCCAGCAGCTCGACAGCGAGCTATGGCTACACCTTC	CASSSTASYGYTF	-	TRBV7-2	-	TRBJ1-2
TGTGCCACCGCCCAGTGGTCTAGCGGGGGAGAGACCCAGTACTTC	CATAQWSSGGETQYF	-	TRBV27	TRBD2	TRBJ2-5
TGCAGTACCGCTGTGGCTGAAAAACTGTTTTTT	CSTAVAEKLFF	-	TRBV20-1	-	TRBJ1-4